This TCR beta chain was observed in a study of CD8+ T cells in alopecia areata (dated by TCRdb to 2016 to 2018). Background for the entire study: Treated patients were enrolled in an open-label pilot trial of oral tofacitinib at 5 to 10 mg twice daily for moderate-to-severe alopecia areata. Patients received tofacitinib for 6 to 18 months and were then followed off drug for 6 months to check for delayed response and recurrence. For the treated patients, the SALT score, which quantifies what percentage of scalp surface area is affected, served as the measure of disease severity. To study T cell clonal expansion in alopecia areata, the researchers applied high-throughput TCRbeta sequencing to both the C3H/HeJ mouse model and human patients. In humans, TCRbeta sequencing was performed on scalp tissue and on sorted CD4+ and CD8+ peripheral blood T cells from healthy controls and from patients with patchy or totalis/universalis alopecia areata. Biopsies were taken from tofacitinib-treated patients at baseline and again at 4 and 24 weeks into treatment, and several of those patients also had a later scalp biopsy. Scalp clonality was compared among normal scalp (n=4), patchy alopecia areata scalp (n=8), and alopecia totalis/universalis scalp (n=8). RNA was obtained with the PAXgene miRNA kit for fixed scalp, the miRNeasy kit for PBMCs, and the RNeasy kit for mouse skin. TCRbeta CDR3 regions were amplified by immunoSEQ multiplex PCR with 35 Vbeta forward and 13 Jbeta reverse primers.

Libraries came from the immunoSEQ multiplex PCR assay. RNA was extracted from all samples and reverse transcribed into cDNA as template for TCR sequencing. First-strand cDNA was synthesized using SuperScript III with a 2:1 mix of oligo-dT and random hexamers. A synthetic immune receptor repertoire was used to gauge amplification bias, and whatever bias remained was removed computationally. Per the original workflow: After raw reads were preprocessed to remove errors, the CDR3 was defined following IMGT conventions as running from the conserved cysteine to phenylalanine. Clonality was calculated as 1 minus Shannon entropy normalized by log2 of the number of productive unique TCRs. Whether each scalp clone was CD4 or CD8 was inferred by checking scalp TCRbeta sequences against the CD4 and CD8 repertoires from sorted blood. TCRdb re-hosts the immuneACCESS table, in-frame sequences only. Its copies lack some clones; in the studies checked, an unresolved V gene accounts for under half of them, and the cause for the rest is not known. From that table come the V and J calls and clone size; the DNA was used to work out D and trimming. The sample has some 190,000 clones on record, about 47% of them singletons. The ten largest account for about 9.5% of the sample.

The germline V gene (reference sequence) supplies CDR1 MNHEY and CDR2 SMNVEV. V gives up 2 bases and J gives up 1 base, and the segment between their germline ends measures 9 bases. The CDR3 holds 14 amino acids from the cysteine to the phenylalanine. Left in the record is the CDR3 DNA by itself, 42 bases read in frame from the first base. Details on this clone: It has no known antigen specificity. Base qualities are missing; no much larger clone stands one base away.

Read against the paper, the sample's treatment or condition label means: oral pan-JAK inhibitor, 5-10 mg twice daily. Lesional scalp punch biopsies and peripheral blood were collected from alopecia areata patients. PBMCs were isolated by density centrifugation and stained for CD3, CD4 and CD8, after which CD4+ and CD8+ T cells were sorted on a FACSAria. Points the paper makes about the study in general: Because the treated cohort was small and had just a single nonresponder, larger studies are needed to establish links between baseline CD8+ expansion and response. With tofacitinib, both scalp clonality and the number of expanded CD8+ clones among the top 100 scalp clones went down significantly. During tofacitinib treatment, many expanded lesional clones remained in scalp and blood, and this persistence may partly explain relapse after treatment is stopped. Lesional scalp, especially in alopecia totalis/universalis, showed higher clonality and more expanded CD8+ clones than normal scalp, suggesting antigenic drive. Shared TCR sequences between patients were less evident than in mice, which may be partly attributable to HLA diversity in the patient population. Scalp TCR repertoire analysis is complicated because resident alphabeta T cells in normal human skin are also sequenced, whereas mouse skin is dominated by gammadelta T cells.

The material was CD8+ T cells sorted from blood, obtained around week 54, from a patient treated with tofacitinib. The rearrangement combines TRBV27 with TRBJ2-7; TRBD1 is a possible D gene, resting on 5 matching bases. The TCR originated in a human donor with alopecia areata. The DNA reads TGTGCCAGCAGTTTAACAGCAGGGTCCTACGAGCAGTACTTC. The translation is CASSLTAGSYEQYF.